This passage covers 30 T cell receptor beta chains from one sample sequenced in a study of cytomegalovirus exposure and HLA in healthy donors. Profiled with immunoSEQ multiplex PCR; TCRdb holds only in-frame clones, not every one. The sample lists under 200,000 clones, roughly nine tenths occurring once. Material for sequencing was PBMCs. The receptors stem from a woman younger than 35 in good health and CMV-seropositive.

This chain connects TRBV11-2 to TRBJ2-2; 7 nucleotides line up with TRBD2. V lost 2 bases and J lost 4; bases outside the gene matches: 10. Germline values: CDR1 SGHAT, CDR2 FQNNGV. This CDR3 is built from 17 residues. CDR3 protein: CASSLPRGGSGTGELFF. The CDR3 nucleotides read TGTGCCAGCAGCTTACCCCGCGGGGGTTCGGGCACCGGGGAGCTGTTTTTT.

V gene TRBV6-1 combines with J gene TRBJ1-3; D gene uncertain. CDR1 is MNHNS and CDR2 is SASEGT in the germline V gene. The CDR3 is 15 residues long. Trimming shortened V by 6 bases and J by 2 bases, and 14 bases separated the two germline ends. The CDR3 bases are TGTGCCAGCAGAGAGGTTTTCCGGGCTGGAAACACCATATATTTT. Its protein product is CASREVFRAGNTIYF.

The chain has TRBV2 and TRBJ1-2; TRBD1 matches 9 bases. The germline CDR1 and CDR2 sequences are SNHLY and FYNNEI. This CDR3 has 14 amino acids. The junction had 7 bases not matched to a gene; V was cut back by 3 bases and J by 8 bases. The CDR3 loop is CASSDRGTGKGYTF. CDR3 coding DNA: TGTGCCAGCAGTGATCGGGGGACAGGGAAAGGCTACACCTTC.

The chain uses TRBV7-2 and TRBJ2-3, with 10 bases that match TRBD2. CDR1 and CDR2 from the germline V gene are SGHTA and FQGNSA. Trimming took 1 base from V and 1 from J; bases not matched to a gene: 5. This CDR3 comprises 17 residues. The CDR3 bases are TGTGCCAGCAGCTTAGGGGGCCTAGCGGGGGGCACAGATACGCAGTATTTT. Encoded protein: CASSLGGLAGGTDTQYF.

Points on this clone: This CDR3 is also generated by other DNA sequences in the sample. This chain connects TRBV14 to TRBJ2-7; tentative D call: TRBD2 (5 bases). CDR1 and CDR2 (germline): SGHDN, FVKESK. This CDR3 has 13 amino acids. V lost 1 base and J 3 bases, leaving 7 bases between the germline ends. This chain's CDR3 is CASSQVRGYEQYF. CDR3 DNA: TGTGCCAGCAGCCAAGTTCGGGGCTACGAGCAGTACTTC.

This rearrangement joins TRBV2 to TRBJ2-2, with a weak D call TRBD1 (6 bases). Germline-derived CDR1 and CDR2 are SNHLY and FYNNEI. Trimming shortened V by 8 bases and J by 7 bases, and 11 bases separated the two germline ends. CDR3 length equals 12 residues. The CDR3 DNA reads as TGTGCCAGCCAGGGGTTTGTCGGGGAGCTGTTTTTT. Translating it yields CASQGFVGELFF.

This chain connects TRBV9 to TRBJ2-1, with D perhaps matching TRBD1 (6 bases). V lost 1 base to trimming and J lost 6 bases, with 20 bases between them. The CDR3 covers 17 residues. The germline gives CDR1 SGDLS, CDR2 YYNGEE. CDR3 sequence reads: CASSVMRGSEYGNEQFF. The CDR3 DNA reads TGTGCCAGCAGCGTAATGAGGGGGAGCGAGTATGGCAATGAGCAGTTCTTC.

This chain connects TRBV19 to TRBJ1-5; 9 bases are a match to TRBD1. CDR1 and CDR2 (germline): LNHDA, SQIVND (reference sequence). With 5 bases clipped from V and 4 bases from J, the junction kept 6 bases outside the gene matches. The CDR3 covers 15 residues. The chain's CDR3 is CASSPGGQGNQPQHF. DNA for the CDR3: TGTGCCAGTAGTCCGGGGGGACAGGGTAATCAGCCCCAGCATTTT.

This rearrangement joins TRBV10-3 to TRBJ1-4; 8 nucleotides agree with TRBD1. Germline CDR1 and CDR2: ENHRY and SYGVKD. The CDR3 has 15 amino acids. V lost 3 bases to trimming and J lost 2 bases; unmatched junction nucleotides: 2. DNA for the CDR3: TGTGCCATCAGTGACCGGGACAGGACTAATGAAAAACTGTTTTTT. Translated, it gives CAISDRDRTNEKLFF.

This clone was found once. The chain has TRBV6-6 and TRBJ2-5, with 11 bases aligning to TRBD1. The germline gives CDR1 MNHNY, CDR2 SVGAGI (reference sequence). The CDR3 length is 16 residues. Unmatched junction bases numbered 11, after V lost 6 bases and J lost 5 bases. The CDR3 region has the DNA TGTGCCAGCAGGCCCCCGTCGGACAGGGGGCGGGAGACCCAGTACTTC. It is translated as CASRPPSDRGRETQYF.

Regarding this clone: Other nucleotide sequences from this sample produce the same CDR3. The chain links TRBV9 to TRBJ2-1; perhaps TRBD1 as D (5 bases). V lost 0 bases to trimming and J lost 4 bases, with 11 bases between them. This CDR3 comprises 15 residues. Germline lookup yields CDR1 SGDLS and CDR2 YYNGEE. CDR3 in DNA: TGTGCCAGCAGCGTAGACCAGGGAACATACAATGAGCAGTTCTTC. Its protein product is CASSVDQGTYNEQFF.

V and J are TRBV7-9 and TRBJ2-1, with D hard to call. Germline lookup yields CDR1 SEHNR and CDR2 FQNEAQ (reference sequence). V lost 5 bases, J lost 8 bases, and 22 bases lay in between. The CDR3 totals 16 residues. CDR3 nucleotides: TGTGCCAGCAGCCCCCGAGGTGGAATAGGTGGTGATGAGCAGTTCTTC. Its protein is CASSPRGGIGGDEQFF. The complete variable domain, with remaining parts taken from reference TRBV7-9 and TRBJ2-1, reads DTGVSQNPRHKITKRGQNVTFRCDPISEHNRLYWYRQTLGQGPEFLTYFQNEAQLEKSRLLSDRFSAERPKGSFSTLEIQRTEQGDSAMYLCASSPRGGIGGDEQFFGPGTRLTVL.

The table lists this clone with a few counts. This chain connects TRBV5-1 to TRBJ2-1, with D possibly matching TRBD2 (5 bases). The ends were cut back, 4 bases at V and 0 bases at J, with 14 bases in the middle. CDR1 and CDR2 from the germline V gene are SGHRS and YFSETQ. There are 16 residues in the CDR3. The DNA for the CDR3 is TGCGCCAGCAGCCTACCCGAGCGGAGCTCCTACAATGAGCAGTTCTTC. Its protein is CASSLPERSSYNEQFF.

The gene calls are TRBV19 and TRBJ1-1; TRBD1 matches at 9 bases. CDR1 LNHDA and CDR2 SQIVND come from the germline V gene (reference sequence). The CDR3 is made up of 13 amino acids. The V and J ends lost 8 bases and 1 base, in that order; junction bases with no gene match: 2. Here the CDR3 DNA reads TGTGCCAGTGGACAGGGGACGAACACTGAAGCTTTCTTT. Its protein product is CASGQGTNTEAFF. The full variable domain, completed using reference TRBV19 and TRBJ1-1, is DGGITQSPKYLFRKEGQNVTLSCEQNLNHDAMYWYRQDPGQGLRLIYYSQIVNDFQKGDIAEGYSVSREKKESFPLTVTSAQKNPTAFYLCASGQGTNTEAFFGQGTRLTVV.

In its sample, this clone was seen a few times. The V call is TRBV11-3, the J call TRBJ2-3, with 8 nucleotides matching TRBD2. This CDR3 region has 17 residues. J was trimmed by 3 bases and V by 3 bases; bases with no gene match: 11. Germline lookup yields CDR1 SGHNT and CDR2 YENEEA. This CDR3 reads CASSLGVASSGTDTQYF. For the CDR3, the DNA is TGTGCCAGCAGCTTGGGGGTTGCGTCTAGCGGGACAGATACGCAGTATTTT.

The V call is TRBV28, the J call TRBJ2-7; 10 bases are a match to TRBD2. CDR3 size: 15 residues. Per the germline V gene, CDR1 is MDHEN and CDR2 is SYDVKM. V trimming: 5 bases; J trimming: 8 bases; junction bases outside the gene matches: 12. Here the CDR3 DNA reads TGTGCCAGCAGTAAACAGCTAGCGGGAGTAAGGAAGCAGTACTTC. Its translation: CASSKQLAGVRKQYF.

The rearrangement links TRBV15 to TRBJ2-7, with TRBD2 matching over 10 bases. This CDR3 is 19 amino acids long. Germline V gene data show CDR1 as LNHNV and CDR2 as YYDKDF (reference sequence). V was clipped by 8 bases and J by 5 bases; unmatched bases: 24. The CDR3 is CATFAYGQALAGGVNEQYF. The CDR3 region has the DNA TGTGCCACCTTTGCTTACGGACAGGCATTAGCGGGAGGTGTAAACGAGCAGTACTTC.

CDR3 sequence reads: CASSSGASTGELFF. The CDR3 DNA reads TGTGCCAGCTCGTCAGGGGCAAGCACCGGGGAGCTGTTTTTT. The chain has TRBV18 and TRBJ2-2, with D possibly TRBD1 on 6 matching bases. Germline V lookup: CDR1 KGHSH, CDR2 LQKENI. This CDR3 has 14 amino acids. The germline V and J ends were trimmed by 6 bases and 4 bases, with 12 bases remaining between them. The full variable domain, rest sourced from reference TRBV18 and TRBJ2-2, is NAGVMQNPRHLVRRRGQEARLRCSPMKGHSHVYWYRQLPEEGLKFMVYLQKENIIDESGMPKERFSAEFPKEGPSILRIQQVVRGDSAAYFCASSSGASTGELFFGEGSRLTVL.

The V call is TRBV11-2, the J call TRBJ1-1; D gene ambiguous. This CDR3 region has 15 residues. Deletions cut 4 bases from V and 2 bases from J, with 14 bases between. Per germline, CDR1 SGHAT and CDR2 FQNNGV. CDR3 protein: CASSSPPLTNTEAFF. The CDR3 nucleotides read TGTGCCAGCAGCTCTCCCCCGCTTACAAACACTGAAGCTTTCTTT.

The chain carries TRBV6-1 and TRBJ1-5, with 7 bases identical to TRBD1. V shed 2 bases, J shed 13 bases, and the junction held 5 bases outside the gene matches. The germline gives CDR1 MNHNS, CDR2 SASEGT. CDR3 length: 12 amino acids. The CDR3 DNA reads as TGTGCCAGCAGTGAAAGGTTGACAGGGCAGCATTTT. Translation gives CASSERLTGQHF.

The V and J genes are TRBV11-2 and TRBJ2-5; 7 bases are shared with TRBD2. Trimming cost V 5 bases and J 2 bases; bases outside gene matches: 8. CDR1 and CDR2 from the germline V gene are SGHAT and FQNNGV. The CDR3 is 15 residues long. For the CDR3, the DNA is TGTGCCAGCAGCCTCGGGAGGAAGGGACAAGAGACCCAGTACTTC. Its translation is CASSLGRKGQETQYF.

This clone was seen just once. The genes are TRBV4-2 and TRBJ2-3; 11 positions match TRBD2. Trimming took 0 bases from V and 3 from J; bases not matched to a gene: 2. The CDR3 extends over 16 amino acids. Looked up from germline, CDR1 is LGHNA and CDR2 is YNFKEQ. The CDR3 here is CASSQETSGITDTQYF. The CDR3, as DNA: TGTGCCAGCAGCCAAGAGACTAGCGGGATTACAGATACGCAGTATTTT.

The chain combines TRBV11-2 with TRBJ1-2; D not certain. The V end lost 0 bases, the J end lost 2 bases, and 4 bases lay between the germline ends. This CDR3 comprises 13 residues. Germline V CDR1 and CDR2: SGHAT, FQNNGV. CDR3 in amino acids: CASSLDGNYGYTF. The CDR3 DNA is TGTGCCAGCAGCTTAGACGGGAACTATGGCTACACCTTC.

CDR3 sequence: CASSAGIEQFF. CDR3 DNA: TGTGCCAGCAGCGCGGGAATTGAGCAGTTCTTC. The chain has TRBV5-4 and TRBJ2-1, with D tentatively TRBD2 (6 bases). Between the trimmed V and J ends, which lost 4 bases and 9 bases, there was a span of 8 bases. Germline values: CDR1 SGHNT, CDR2 YYREEE (reference sequence). The CDR3 has 11 residues.

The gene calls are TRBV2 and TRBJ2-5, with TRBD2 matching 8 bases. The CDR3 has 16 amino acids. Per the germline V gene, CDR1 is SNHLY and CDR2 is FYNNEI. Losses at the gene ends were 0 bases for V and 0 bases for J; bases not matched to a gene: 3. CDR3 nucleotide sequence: TGTGCCAGCAGTGAAGCGCGGGGGGAGGACCAAGAGACCCAGTACTTC. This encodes CASSEARGEDQETQYF.

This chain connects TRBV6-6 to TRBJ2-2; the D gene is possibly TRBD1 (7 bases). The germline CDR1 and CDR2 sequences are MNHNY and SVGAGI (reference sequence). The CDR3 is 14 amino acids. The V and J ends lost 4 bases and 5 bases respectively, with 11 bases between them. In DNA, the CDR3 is TGTGCCAGCAGTTGGGCAGGGGGGACCGGGGAGCTGTTTTTT. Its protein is CASSWAGGTGELFF.

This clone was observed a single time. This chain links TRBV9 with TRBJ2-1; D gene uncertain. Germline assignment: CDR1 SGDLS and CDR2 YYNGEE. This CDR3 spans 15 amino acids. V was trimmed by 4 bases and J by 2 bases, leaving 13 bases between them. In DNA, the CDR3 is TGTGCCAGCAGCCCACCCCCGGCGGCCTACAATGAGCAGTTCTTC. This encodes CASSPPPAAYNEQFF.

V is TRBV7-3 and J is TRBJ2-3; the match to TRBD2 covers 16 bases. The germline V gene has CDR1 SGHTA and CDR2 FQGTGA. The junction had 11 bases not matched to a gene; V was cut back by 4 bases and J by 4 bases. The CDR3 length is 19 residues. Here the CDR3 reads CASSSIPGLAGGAADTQYF. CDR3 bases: TGTGCCAGCAGCTCGATCCCGGGACTAGCGGGAGGGGCCGCAGATACGCAGTATTTT.

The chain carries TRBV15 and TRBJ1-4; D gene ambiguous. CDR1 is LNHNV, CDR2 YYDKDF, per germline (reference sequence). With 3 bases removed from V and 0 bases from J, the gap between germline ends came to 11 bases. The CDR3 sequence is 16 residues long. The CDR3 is CATSSVSSATNEKLFF. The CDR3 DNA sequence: TGTGCCACCAGCAGCGTATCCAGTGCAACTAATGAAAAACTGTTTTTT.

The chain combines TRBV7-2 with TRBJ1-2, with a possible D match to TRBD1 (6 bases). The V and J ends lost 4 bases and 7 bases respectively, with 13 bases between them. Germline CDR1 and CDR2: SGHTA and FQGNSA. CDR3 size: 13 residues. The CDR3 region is CASSWAGETGYTF. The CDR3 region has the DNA TGTGCCAGCAGCTGGGCAGGGGAGACTGGCTACACCTTC.